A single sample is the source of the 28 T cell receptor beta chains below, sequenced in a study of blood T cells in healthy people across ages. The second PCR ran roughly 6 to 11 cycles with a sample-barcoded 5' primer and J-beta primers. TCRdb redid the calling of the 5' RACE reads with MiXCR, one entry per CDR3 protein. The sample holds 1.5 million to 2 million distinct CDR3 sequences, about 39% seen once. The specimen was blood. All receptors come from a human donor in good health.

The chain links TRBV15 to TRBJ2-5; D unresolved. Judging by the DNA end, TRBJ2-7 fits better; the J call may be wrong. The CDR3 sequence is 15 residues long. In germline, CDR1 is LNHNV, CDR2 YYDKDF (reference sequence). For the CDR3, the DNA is TGTGCCACCAGCAGAGATGTTGATCCGGACTACGAGCAGTACTTC. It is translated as CATSRDVDPDYEQYF.

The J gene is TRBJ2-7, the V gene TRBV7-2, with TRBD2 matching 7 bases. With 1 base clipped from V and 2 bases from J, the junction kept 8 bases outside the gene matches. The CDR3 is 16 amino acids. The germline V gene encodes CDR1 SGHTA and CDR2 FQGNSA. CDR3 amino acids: CASSLVGGGNTYEQYF. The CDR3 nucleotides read TGTGCCAGCAGCTTAGTGGGGGGGGGAAACACCTACGAGCAGTACTTC.

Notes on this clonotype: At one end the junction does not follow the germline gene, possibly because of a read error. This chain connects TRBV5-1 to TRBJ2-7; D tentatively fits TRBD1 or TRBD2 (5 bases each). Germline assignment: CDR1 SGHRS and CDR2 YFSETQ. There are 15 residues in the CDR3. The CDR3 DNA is TGCGCCAGCGGCTTGAATGAGGGACCTCCCTACGAGCAGTACTTC. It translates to CASGLNEGPPYEQYF.

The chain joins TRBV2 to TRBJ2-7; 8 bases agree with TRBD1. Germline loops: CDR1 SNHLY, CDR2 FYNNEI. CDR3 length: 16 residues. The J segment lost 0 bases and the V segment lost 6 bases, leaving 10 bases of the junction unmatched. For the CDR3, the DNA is TGTGCCAGCAGGATTTCTACAGGGGGTAGCTCCTACGAGCAGTACTTC. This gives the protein CASRISTGGSSYEQYF.

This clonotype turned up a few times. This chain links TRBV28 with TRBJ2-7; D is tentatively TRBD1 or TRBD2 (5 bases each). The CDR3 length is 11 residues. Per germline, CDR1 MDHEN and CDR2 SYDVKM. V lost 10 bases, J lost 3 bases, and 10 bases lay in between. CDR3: CAIRGVYEQYF. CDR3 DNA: TGTGCCATCCGAGGGGTCTACGAGCAGTACTTC.

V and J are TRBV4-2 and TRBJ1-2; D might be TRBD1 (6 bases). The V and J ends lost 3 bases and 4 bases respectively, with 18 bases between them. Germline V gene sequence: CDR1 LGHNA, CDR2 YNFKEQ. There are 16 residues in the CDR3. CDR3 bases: TGTGCCAGCAGCCAGATTGGGGAGGGGGAATTCTATGGCTACACCTTC. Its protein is CASSQIGEGEFYGYTF.

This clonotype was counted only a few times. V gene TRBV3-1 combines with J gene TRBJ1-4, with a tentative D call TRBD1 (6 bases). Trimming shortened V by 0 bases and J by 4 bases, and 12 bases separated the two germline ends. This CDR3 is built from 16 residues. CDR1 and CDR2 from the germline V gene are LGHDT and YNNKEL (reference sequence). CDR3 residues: CASSQEGQGYNEKLFF. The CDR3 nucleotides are TGTGCCAGCAGCCAAGAAGGGCAGGGGTATAATGAAAAACTGTTTTTT.

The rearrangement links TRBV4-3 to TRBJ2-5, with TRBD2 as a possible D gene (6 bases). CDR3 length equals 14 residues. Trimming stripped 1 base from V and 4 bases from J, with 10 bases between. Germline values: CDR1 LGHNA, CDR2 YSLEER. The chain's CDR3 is CASSQVGEAETQYF. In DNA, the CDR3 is TGCGCCAGCAGCCAAGTAGGGGAGGCAGAGACCCAGTACTTC.

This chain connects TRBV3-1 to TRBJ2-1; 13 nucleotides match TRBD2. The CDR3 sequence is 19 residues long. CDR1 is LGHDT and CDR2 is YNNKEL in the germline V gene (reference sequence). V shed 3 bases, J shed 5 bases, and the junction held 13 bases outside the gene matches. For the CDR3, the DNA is TGTGCCAGCAGCCATTTGAAACTAGCGGGGGGGACTGGTGACAATGAGCAGTTCTTC. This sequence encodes CASSHLKLAGGTGDNEQFF.

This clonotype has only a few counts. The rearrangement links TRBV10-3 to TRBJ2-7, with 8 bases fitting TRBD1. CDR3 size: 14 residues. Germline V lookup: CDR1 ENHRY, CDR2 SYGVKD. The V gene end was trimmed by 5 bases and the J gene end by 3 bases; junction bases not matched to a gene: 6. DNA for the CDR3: TGTGCCATCAGTTCCTTGGACAGGGACTACGAGCAGTACTTC. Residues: CAISSLDRDYEQYF.

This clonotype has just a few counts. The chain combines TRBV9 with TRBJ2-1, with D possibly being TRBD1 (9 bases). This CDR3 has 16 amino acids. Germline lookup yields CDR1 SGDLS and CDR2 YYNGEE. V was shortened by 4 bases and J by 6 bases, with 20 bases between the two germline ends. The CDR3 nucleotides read TGTGCCAGCAGCCCATCGGGAGGGACAGGGTCCAATGAGCAGTTCTTC. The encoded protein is CASSPSGGTGSNEQFF.

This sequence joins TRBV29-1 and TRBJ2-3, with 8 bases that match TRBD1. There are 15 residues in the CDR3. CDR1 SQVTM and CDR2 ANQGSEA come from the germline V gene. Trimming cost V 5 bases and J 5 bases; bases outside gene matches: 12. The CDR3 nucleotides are TGCAGCGTTTGGACAGGGCAAGGTGGGGGAGATACGCAGTATTTT. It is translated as CSVWTGQGGGDTQYF.

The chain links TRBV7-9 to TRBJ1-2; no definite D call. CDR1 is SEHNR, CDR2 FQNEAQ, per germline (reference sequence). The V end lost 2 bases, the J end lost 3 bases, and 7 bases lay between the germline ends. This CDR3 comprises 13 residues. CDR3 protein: CASSLNDYYGYTF. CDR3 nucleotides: TGTGCCAGCAGCTTAAACGACTACTATGGCTACACCTTC.

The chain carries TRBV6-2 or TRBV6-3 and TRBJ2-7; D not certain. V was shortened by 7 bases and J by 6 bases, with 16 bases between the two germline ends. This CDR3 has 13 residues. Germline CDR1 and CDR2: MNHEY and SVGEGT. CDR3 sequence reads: CASISVDIREQYF. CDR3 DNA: TGTGCCAGCATCTCGGTTGATATCCGCGAGCAGTACTTC.

The CDR3 reads CASSSGTSGGANNEQFF. CDR3 coding DNA: TGCGCCAGCAGCTCCGGGACTAGCGGGGGGGCCAATAATGAGCAGTTCTTC. The V and J genes are TRBV5-1 and TRBJ2-1, with 16 nucleotides matching TRBD2. V trimming: 3 bases; J trimming: 7 bases; junction bases outside the gene matches: 7. CDR3 length: 17 amino acids. Germline CDR1 is SGHRS and CDR2 is YFSETQ.

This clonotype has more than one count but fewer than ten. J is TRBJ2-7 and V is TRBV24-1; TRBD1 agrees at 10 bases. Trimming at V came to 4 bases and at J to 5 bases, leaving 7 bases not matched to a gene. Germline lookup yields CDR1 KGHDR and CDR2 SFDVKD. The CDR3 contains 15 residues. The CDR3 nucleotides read TGTGCCACCAGTGACCCGATGACAGGGGGCGACGAGCAGTACTTC. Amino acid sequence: CATSDPMTGGDEQYF.

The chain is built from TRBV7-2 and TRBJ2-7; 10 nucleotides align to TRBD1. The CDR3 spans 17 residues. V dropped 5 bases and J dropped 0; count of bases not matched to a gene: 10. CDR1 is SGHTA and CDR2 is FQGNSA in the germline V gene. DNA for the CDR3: TGTGCCAGCAGCCTGGTAGGGACAGGGGACTTCTCCTACGAGCAGTACTTC. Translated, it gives CASSLVGTGDFSYEQYF.

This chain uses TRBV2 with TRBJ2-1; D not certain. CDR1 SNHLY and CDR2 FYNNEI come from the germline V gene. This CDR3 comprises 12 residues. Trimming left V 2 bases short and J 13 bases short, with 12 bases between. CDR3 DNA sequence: TGTGCCAGCAGTGAACCTCCGGGCCAACAGTTCTTC. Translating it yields CASSEPPGQQFF.

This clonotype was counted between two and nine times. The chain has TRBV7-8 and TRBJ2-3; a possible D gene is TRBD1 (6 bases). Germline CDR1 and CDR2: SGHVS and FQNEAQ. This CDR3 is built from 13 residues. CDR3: CGSGQFSTDTQYF. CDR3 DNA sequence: TGTGGATCCGGACAGTTCAGCACAGATACGCAGTATTTT.

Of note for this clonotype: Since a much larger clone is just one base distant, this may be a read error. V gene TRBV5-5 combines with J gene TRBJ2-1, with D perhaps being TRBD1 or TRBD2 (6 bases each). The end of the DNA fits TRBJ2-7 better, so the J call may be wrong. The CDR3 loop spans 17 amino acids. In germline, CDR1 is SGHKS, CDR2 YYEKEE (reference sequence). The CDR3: CASSSTNRGRYYNEQYF. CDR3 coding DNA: TGTGCCAGCAGCTCTACCAACCGGGGGCGGTACTACAATGAGCAGTACTTC.

CDR3 bases: TGTGCCAGCAGCTTAGCAGGGAATGAAATCTATGGCTACACCTTC. It codes for CASSLAGNEIYGYTF. The chain combines TRBV7-2 with TRBJ1-2; no reliable D call. V shed 0 bases and J shed 4 bases, with 12 bases lying between them. CDR3 length: 15 residues. The germline gives CDR1 SGHTA, CDR2 FQGNSA.

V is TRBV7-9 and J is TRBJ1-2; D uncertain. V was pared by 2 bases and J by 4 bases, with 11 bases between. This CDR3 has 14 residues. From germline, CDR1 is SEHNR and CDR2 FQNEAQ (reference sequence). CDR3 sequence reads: CASSLINAGYGYTF. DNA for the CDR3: TGTGCCAGCAGCTTAATAAACGCGGGCTATGGCTACACCTTC. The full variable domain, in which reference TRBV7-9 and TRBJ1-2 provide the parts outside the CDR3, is DTGVSQNPRHKITKRGQNVTFRCDPISEHNRLYWYRQTLGQGPEFLTYFQNEAQLEKSRLLSDRFSAERPKGSFSTLEIQRTEQGDSAMYLCASSLINAGYGYTFGSGTRLTVV.

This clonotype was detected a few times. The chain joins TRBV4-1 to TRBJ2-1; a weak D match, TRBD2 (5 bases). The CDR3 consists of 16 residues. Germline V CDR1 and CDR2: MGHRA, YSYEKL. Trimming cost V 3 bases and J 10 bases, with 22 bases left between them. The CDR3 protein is CASSQDDSGGSYEQFF. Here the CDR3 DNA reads TGCGCCAGCAGCCAGGACGACTCAGGAGGTAGCTACGAGCAGTTCTTC.

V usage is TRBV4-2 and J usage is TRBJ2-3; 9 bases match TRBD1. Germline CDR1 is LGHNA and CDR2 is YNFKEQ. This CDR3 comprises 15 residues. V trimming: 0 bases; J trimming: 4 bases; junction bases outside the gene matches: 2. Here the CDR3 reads CASSQEQGAADTQYF. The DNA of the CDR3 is TGTGCCAGCAGCCAAGAACAGGGGGCGGCAGATACGCAGTATTTT.

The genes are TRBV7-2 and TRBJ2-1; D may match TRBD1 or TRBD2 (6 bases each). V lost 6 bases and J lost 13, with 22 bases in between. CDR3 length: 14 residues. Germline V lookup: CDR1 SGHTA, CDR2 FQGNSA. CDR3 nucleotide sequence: TGTGCCAGCAGGCGAGGGACATGGGCGGGGACCCAGTTCTTC. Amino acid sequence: CASRRGTWAGTQFF.

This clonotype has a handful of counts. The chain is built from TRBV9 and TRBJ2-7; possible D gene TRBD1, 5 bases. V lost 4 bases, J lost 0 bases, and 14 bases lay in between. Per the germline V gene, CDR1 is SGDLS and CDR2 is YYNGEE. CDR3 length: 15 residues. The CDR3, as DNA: TGTGCCAGCAGCCCTACGCACCAGGGCTCCTACGAGCAGTACTTC. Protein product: CASSPTHQGSYEQYF. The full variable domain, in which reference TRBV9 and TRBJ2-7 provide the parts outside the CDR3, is DSGVTQTPKHLITATGQRVTLRCSPRSGDLSVYWYQQSLDQGLQFLIQYYNGEERAKGNILERFSAQQFPDLHSELNLSSLELGDSALYFCASSPTHQGSYEQYFGPGTRLTVT.

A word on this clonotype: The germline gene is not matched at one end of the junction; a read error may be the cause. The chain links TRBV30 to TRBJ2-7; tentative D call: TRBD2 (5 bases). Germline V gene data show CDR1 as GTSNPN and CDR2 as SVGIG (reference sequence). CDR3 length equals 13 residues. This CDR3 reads CAGSSGSSYEQYF. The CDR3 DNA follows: TGTGCCGGGAGTTCAGGAAGCTCCTACGAGCAGTACTTC.

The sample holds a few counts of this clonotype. CDR3 DNA: TGTGCCAGCAGCGTAGGGACAGCGGGGGGGGATACGCAGTATTTT. Translated, it gives CASSVGTAGGDTQYF. The V call is TRBV11-2, the J call TRBJ2-3; TRBD2 matches at 10 bases. This CDR3 comprises 15 residues. With 5 bases clipped from V and 6 bases from J, the junction kept 8 bases outside the gene matches. Germline-derived CDR1 and CDR2 are SGHAT and FQNNGV.